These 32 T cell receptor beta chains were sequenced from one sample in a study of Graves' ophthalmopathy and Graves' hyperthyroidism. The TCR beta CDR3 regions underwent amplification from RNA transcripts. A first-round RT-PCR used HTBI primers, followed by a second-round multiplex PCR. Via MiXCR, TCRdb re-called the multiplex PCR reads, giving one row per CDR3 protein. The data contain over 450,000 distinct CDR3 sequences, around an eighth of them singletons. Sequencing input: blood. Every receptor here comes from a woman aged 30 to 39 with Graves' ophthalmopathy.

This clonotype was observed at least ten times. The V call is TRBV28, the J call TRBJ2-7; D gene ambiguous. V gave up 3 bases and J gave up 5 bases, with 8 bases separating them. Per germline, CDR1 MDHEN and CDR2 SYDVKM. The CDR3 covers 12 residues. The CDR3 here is CASSFLQDEQYF. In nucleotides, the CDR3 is TGTGCCAGCAGTTTCCTCCAGGACGAGCAGTACTTC.

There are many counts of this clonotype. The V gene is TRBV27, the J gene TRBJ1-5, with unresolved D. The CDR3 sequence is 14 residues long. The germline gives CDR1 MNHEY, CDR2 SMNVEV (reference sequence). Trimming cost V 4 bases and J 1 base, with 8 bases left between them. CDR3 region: CASSSWNSNQPQHF. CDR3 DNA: TGTGCCAGCAGTTCGTGGAACAGCAATCAGCCCCAGCATTTT.

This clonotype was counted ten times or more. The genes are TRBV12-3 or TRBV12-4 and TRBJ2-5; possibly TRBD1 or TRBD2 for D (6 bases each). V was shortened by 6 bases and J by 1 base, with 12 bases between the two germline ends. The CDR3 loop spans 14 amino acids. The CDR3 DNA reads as TGTGCCAGCAGGCGGGACACCTCCCAAGAGACCCAGTACTTC. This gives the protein CASRRDTSQETQYF.

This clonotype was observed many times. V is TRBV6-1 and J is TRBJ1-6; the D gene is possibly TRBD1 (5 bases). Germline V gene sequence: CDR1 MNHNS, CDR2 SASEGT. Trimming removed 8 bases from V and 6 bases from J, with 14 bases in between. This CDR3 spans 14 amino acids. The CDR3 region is CASGKGLSNSPLHF. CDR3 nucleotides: TGTGCCAGCGGGAAGGGGTTAAGTAATTCACCCCTCCACTTT.

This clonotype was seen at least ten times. CDR3 nucleotide sequence: TGTGCCAGCAGTGAACGGGCATTTTTTAGCAATCAGCCCCAGCATTTT. Residues: CASSERAFFSNQPQHF. The chain uses TRBV6-1 and TRBJ1-5, with unresolved D. Germline CDR1 and CDR2: MNHNS and SASEGT. Trimming pared 2 bases from V and 0 bases from J, leaving 11 bases between. The CDR3 extends over 16 amino acids.

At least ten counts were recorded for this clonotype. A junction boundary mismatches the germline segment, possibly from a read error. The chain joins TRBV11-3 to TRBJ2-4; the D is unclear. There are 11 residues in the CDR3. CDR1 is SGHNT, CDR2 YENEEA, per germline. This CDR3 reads CASSNKNIKYF. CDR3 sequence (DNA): TGTGCCAGCAGTAACAAAAACATTAAGTACTTC.

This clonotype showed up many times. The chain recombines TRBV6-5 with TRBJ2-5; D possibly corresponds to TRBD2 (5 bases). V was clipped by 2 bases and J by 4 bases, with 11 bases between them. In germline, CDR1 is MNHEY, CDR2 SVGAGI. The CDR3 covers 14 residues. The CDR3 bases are TGTGCCAGCAGTTACGGACTCGGGCGAGAGACCCAGTACTTC. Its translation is CASSYGLGRETQYF.

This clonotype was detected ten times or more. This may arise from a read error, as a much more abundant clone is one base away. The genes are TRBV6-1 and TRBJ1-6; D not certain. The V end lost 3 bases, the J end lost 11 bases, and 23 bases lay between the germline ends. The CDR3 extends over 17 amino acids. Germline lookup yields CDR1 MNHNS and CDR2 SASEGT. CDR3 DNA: TGTGCCAGCAGTGATTGGCCGACCGGGCGTCTCAATCCACCCCTCCACTTT. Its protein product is CASSDWPTGRLNPPLHF.

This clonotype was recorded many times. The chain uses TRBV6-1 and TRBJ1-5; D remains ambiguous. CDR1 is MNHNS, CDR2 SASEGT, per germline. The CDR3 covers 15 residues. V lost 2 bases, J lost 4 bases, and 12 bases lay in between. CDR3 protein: CASSEIRGLNQPQHF. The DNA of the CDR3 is TGTGCCAGCAGTGAAATACGAGGGTTAAATCAGCCCCAGCATTTT.

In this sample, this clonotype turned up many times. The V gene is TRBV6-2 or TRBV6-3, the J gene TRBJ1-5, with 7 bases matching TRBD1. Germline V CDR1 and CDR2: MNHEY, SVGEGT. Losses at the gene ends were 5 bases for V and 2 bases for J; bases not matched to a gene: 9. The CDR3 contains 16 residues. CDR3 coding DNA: TGTGCCAGCAGTAAATCGACAGGGACGGGCAATCAGCCCCAGCATTTT. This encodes CASSKSTGTGNQPQHF.

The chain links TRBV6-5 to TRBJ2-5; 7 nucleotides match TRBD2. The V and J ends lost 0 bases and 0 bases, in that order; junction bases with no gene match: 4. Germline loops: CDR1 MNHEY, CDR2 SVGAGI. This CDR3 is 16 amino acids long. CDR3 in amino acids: CASSYSGGSHQETQYF. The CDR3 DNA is TGTGCCAGCAGTTACTCGGGCGGGAGTCACCAAGAGACCCAGTACTTC.

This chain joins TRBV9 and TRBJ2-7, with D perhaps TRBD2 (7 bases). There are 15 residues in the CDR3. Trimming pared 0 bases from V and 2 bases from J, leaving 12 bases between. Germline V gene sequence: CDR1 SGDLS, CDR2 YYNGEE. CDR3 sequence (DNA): TGTGCCAGCAGCGTAGGAATGGGGGGGCCCTACGAGCAGTACTTC. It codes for CASSVGMGGPYEQYF.

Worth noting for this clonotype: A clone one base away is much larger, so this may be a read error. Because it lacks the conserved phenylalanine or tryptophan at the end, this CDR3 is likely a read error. Here the CDR3 reads CASSFTANYEQYY. The CDR3 nucleotides are TGTGCCAGCAGCTTCACAGCGAACTACGAGCAGTACTAC. This chain joins TRBV11-3 and TRBJ2-7; D call uncertain. Germline V gene data show CDR1 as SGHNT and CDR2 as YENEEA. The CDR3 has 13 residues. Trimming took 3 bases from V and 3 from J, leaving 9 bases between them.

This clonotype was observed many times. CDR3 coding DNA: TGTGCCATCAGTGAGTCGCGGGCAGGGCATAACTATGGCTACACCTTC. Encoded protein: CAISESRAGHNYGYTF. The V call is TRBV10-3, the J call TRBJ1-2; possibly TRBD1 for D (5 bases). With 0 bases removed from V and 1 base from J, the gap between germline ends came to 12 bases. This CDR3 has 16 residues. Germline CDR1 and CDR2: ENHRY and SYGVKD.

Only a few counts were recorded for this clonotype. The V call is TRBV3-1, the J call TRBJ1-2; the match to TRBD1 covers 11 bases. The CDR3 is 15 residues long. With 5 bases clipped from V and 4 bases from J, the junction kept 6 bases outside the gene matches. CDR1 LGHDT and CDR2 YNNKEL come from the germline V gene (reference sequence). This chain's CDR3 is CASSTRTGGVYGYTF. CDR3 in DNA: TGTGCCAGCAGCACCCGGACAGGGGGCGTCTATGGCTACACCTTC.

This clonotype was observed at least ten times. This CDR3 reads CSARWDVEAFF. Here the CDR3 DNA reads TGCAGTGCTAGATGGGACGTCGAAGCTTTCTTT. V and J are TRBV20-1 and TRBJ1-1; tentative D call: TRBD1 (5 bases). V lost 2 bases to trimming and J lost 8 bases, with 9 bases between them. Germline-derived CDR1 and CDR2 are DFQATT and SNEGSKA (reference sequence). This CDR3 has 11 amino acids.

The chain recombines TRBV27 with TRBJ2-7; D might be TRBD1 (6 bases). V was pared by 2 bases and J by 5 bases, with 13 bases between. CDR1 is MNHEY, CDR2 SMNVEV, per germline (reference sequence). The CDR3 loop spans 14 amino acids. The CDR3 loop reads CASSLNRAADEQYF. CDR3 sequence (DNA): TGTGCCAGCAGTTTAAACAGGGCCGCCGACGAGCAGTACTTC.

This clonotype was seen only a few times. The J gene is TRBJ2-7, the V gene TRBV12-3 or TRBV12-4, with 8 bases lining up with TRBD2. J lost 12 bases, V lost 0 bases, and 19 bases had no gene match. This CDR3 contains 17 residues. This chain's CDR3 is CASSLAIDAGGSFRPYF. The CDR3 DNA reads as TGTGCCAGCAGTTTAGCCATTGATGCGGGGGGTTCCTTTCGGCCGTACTTC.

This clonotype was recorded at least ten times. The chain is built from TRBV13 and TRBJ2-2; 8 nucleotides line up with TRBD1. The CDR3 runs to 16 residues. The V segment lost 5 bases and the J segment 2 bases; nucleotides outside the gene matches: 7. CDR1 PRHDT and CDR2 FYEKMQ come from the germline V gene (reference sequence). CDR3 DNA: TGTGCCAGCAGCCATCTCGGACAGGGTAACACCGGGGAGCTGTTTTTT. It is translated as CASSHLGQGNTGELFF.

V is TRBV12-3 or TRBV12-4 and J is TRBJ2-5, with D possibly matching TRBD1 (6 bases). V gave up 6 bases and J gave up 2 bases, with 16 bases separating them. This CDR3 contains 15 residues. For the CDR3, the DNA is TGTGCCAGCAGACTAACAGGGTATGGACAAGAGACCCAGTACTTC. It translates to CASRLTGYGQETQYF.

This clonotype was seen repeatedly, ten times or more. CDR3 nucleotide sequence: TGTGCCACCAGTGATTCTCACGAGCAGTACTTC. Translating it yields CATSDSHEQYF. V and J are TRBV24-1 and TRBJ2-7; D uncertain. CDR1 is KGHDR, CDR2 SFDVKD, per germline. The CDR3 is made up of 11 amino acids. The V end lost 2 bases, the J end lost 5 bases, and 3 bases lay between the germline ends.

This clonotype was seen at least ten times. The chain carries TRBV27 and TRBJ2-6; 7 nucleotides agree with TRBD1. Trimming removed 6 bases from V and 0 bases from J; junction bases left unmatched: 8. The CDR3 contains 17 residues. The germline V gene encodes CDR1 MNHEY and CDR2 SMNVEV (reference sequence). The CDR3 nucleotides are TGTGCCAGCAGACAAATGGGACAGTACTCTGGGGCCAACGTCCTGACTTTC. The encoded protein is CASRQMGQYSGANVLTF.

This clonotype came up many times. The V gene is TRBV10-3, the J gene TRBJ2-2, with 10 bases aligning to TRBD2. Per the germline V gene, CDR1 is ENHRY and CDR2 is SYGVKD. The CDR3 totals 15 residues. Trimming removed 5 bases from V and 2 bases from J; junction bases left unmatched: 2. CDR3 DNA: TGTGCCATCAGTAGGACTAGCGGCAACACCGGGGAGCTGTTTTTT. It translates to CAISRTSGNTGELFF.

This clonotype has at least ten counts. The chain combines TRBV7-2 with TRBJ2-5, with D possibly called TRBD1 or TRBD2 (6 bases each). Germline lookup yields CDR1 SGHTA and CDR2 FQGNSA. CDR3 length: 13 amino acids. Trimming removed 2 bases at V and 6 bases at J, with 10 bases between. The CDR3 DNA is TGTGCCAGCAGCTTACCGGGGGCCCAGACCCAGTACTTC. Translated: CASSLPGAQTQYF.

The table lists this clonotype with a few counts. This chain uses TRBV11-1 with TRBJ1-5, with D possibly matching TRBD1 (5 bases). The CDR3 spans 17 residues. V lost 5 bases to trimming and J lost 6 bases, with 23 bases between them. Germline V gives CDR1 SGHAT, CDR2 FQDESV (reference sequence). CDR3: CASSQVGWGQGGQPQHF. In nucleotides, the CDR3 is TGTGCCAGCAGCCAAGTAGGATGGGGCCAGGGCGGTCAGCCCCAGCATTTT.

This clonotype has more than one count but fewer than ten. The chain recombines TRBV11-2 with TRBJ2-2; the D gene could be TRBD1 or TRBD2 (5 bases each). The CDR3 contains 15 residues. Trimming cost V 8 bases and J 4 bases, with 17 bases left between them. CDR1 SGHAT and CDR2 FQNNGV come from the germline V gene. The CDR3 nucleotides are TGTGCCAGCGGCCCCCCGGGGCAGCCCACCGGGGAGCTGTTTTTT. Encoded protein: CASGPPGQPTGELFF.

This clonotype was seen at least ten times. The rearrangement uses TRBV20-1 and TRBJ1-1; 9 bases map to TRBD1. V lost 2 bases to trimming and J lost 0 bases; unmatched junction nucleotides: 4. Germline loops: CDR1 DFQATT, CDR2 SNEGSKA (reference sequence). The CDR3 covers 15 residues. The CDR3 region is CSARRGQGMNTEAFF. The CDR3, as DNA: TGCAGTGCTAGAAGGGGACAGGGCATGAACACTGAAGCTTTCTTT.

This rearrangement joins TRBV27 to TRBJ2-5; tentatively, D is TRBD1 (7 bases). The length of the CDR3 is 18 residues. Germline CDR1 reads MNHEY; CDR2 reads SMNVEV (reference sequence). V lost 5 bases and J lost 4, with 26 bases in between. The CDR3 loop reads CASSHTTRGIVEGETQYF. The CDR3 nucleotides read TGTGCCAGCAGTCACACCACCAGGGGGATAGTGGAGGGAGAGACCCAGTACTTC.

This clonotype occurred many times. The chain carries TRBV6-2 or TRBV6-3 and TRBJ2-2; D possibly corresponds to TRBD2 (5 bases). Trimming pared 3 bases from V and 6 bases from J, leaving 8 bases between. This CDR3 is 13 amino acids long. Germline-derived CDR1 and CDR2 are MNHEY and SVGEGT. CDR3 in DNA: TGTGCCAGCAGTTATAGCGACTCCGGGGAGCTGTTTTTT. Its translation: CASSYSDSGELFF.

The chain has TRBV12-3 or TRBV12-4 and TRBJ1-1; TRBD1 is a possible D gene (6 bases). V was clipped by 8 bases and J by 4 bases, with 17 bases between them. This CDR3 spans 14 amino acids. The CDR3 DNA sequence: TGTGCCAGCCATATCGGGGGGCTGGGCACTGAAGCTTTCTTT. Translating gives CASHIGGLGTEAFF.

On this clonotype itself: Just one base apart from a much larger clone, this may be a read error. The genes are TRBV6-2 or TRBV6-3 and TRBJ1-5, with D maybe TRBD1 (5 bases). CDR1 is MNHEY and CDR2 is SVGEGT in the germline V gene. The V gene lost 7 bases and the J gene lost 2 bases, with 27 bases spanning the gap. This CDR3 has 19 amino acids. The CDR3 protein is CASKNRGVMYGSRNQPQHF. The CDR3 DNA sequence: TGTGCCAGCAAGAATCGGGGGGTCATGTACGGGTCTCGCAATCAGCCCCAGCATTTT.

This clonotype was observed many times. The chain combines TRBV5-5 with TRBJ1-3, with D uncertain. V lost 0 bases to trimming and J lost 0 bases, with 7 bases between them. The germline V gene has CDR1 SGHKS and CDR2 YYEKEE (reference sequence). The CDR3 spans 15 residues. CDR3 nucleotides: TGTGCCAGCAGCTTGGAAGCATCCTCTGGAAACACCATATATTTT. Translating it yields CASSLEASSGNTIYF.